This passage covers 32 T cell receptor beta chains from one sample sequenced in a study of shared clonotypes between healthy human individuals. Assay used: immunoSEQ multiplex PCR; TCRdb lists only in-frame clones, some missing. The repertoire holds nearly 750,000 clones, with 55% to 75% as singletons. The sample taken for sequencing was memory CD4+ T cells sorted from blood. Subset meaning: CD45RA-negative fraction. The source of these receptors is a woman in her twenties or thirties in good health.

This clone has at least ten counts. The rearrangement uses TRBV5-1 and TRBJ2-1; 7 bases match TRBD2. Germline assignment: CDR1 SGHRS and CDR2 YFSETQ. Trimming cost V 4 bases and J 9 bases; bases outside gene matches: 7. The CDR3 totals 13 residues. The CDR3 reads CASSLFTGGEQFF. CDR3 bases: TGCGCCAGCAGCCTTTTCACGGGGGGTGAGCAGTTCTTC.

J is TRBJ2-1 and V is TRBV7-9, with TRBD2 identical over 9 bases. The CDR3 covers 15 residues. V was clipped by 6 bases and J by 0 bases; unmatched bases: 3. Germline V gene data show CDR1 as SEHNR and CDR2 as FQNEAQ (reference sequence). The CDR3 bases are TGTGCCAGCAGTCTAGCGGGGATCTCCTACAATGAGCAGTTCTTC. This translates into CASSLAGISYNEQFF.

This clone was recorded a few times. CDR3 residues: CASSSRTGDNEQFF. In nucleotides, the CDR3 is TGTGCCAGCAGCTCGAGGACAGGGGACAATGAGCAGTTCTTC. V is TRBV11-2 and J is TRBJ2-1; TRBD1 aligns across 9 bases. V trimming: 4 bases; J trimming: 5 bases; junction bases outside the gene matches: 3. CDR3 size: 14 residues. Germline CDR1 and CDR2: SGHAT and FQNNGV.

The genes are TRBV6-1 and TRBJ2-3; D might be TRBD2 (6 bases). V shed 8 bases and J shed 1 base, with 13 bases lying between them. Germline CDR1 and CDR2: MNHNS and SASEGT. The CDR3 covers 14 residues. The CDR3 DNA follows: TGTGCCAGCGGCGGGGTTCTGGGCACAGATACGCAGTATTTT. It codes for CASGGVLGTDTQYF.

CDR3 protein: CASSPGQNNQPQHF. CDR3 in DNA: TGTGCCAGCAGCCCGGGACAGAACAATCAGCCCCAGCATTTT. The chain uses TRBV7-8 and TRBJ1-5; 7 bases agree with TRBD1. Trimming cost V 5 bases and J 3 bases; bases outside gene matches: 4. The CDR3 has 14 amino acids. Germline V lookup: CDR1 SGHVS, CDR2 FQNEAQ.

The V call is TRBV10-2, the J call TRBJ2-3; D is possibly TRBD2 (6 bases). The CDR3 has 15 residues. Germline values: CDR1 WSHSY, CDR2 SAAADI. Trimming removed 5 bases at V and 0 bases at J, with 12 bases between. CDR3 in DNA: TGCGCCAGCAGTTCACGGGGGTCTAGCACAGATACGCAGTATTTT. This codes for CASSSRGSSTDTQYF.

A note on this clone: The same CDR3 arises from other DNA sequences in this sample as well. The V and J genes are TRBV2 and TRBJ2-7, with a possible D match to TRBD2 (5 bases). The germline CDR1 and CDR2 sequences are SNHLY and FYNNEI. V was cut by 8 bases and J by 1 base, with 6 bases left in between. The length of the CDR3 is 11 residues. In DNA, the CDR3 is TGTGCCAGCCGGGGATCCTACGAGCAGTACTTC. As protein: CASRGSYEQYF.

This clone was seen more than once but under ten times. The gene calls are TRBV7-9 and TRBJ2-3; D not certain. V was pared by 3 bases and J by 5 bases, with 6 bases between. The V gene's germline CDR1 is SEHNR and CDR2 FQNEAQ (reference sequence). The CDR3 is 12 residues long. As DNA, the CDR3 is TGTGCCAGCAGCTTCGAGATAGATACGCAGTATTTT. This codes for CASSFEIDTQYF. Supplemented by reference TRBV7-9 and TRBJ2-3, the full variable domain reads DTGVSQNPRHKITKRGQNVTFRCDPISEHNRLYWYRQTLGQGPEFLTYFQNEAQLEKSRLLSDRFSAERPKGSFSTLEIQRTEQGDSAMYLCASSFEIDTQYFGPGTRLTVL.

Only one count was recorded for this clone. CDR3 in amino acids: CASSPRDSLNQPQHF. Here the CDR3 DNA reads TGTGCCAGCAGCCCTAGGGACAGCCTGAATCAGCCCCAGCATTTT. J is TRBJ1-5 and V is TRBV7-8; 7 nucleotides agree with TRBD1. This CDR3 contains 15 residues. Trimming took 5 bases from V and 4 from J; bases not matched to a gene: 8. Germline V gene sequence: CDR1 SGHVS, CDR2 FQNEAQ.

This clone has just a few counts. Other DNA sequences from this sample encode an identical CDR3 as well. CDR3: CASSLNTGELFF. Here the CDR3 DNA reads TGTGCCAGCAGTTTGAACACCGGGGAGCTGTTTTTT. The chain couples TRBV28 to TRBJ2-2; D gene uncertain. This CDR3 is 12 amino acids long. Germline V gives CDR1 MDHEN, CDR2 SYDVKM. Trimming stripped 3 bases from V and 1 base from J, with 0 bases between.

The rearrangement links TRBV11-2 to TRBJ1-4; TRBD1 might be the D (5 bases). Germline V gene lookup returns CDR1 SGHAT and CDR2 FQNNGV. The V end was cut by 4 bases, the J end by 7 bases, with 16 bases between. This CDR3 spans 15 amino acids. Here the CDR3 DNA reads TGTGCCAGCAGCTCGATTAGGGGAGTTGGTGAAAAACTGTTTTTT. It yields the protein CASSSIRGVGEKLFF.

This chain uses TRBV11-2 with TRBJ1-3, with D unclear. V dropped 6 bases and J dropped 1 base, with 19 bases sitting between them. The CDR3 consists of 17 residues. CDR1 is SGHAT, CDR2 FQNNGV, per germline. CDR3 in DNA: TGTGCCAGCAGGGTGGGCACATCGCCGGGTTCTGGAAACACCATATATTTT. Amino acid sequence: CASRVGTSPGSGNTIYF.

CDR3 nucleotides: TGTGCCAGCAGTTTACGGCGCCGGAGCACAGATACGCAGTATTTT. Its translation is CASSLRRRSTDTQYF. The V and J genes are TRBV9 and TRBJ2-3; D call uncertain. CDR3 size: 15 residues. CDR1 and CDR2 (germline): SGDLS, YYNGEE. The V end lost 5 bases, the J end lost 0 bases, and 13 bases lay between the germline ends.

This chain joins TRBV28 and TRBJ2-2; the D is unclear. This CDR3 spans 13 amino acids. Germline CDR1 and CDR2: MDHEN and SYDVKM. With 4 bases removed from V and 6 bases from J, the gap between germline ends came to 9 bases. The CDR3 spells CASSYPISGELFF. The CDR3 coding sequence is TGTGCCAGCAGTTACCCAATTTCCGGGGAGCTGTTTTTT.

The chain combines TRBV9 with TRBJ2-6; 9 bases line up with TRBD2. From germline, CDR1 is SGDLS and CDR2 YYNGEE. There are 18 residues in the CDR3. The J segment lost 0 bases and the V segment lost 4 bases, leaving 8 bases of the junction unmatched. DNA of the CDR3: TGTGCCAGCAGCCCTCGACTAGCGGTAAGCTCTGGGGCCAACGTCCTGACTTTC. This gives the protein CASSPRLAVSSGANVLTF.

The chain couples TRBV2 to TRBJ2-2; 9 positions agree with TRBD2. CDR1 is SNHLY and CDR2 is FYNNEI in the germline V gene. CDR3 length equals 16 residues. J lost 6 bases, V lost 4 bases, and 9 bases had no gene match. The CDR3 region has the DNA TGTGCCAGCAGTGCCGGAGTAGCGGGAGTTCCCGGGGAGCTGTTTTTT. This encodes CASSAGVAGVPGELFF.

The rearrangement joins TRBV30 to TRBJ1-5; D possibly corresponds to TRBD1 (6 bases). This CDR3 comprises 13 residues. V was cut by 1 base and J by 5 bases, with 9 bases left in between. Germline CDR1 GTSNPN, CDR2 SVGIG (reference sequence). CDR3: CAWSGDRYQPQHF. CDR3 bases: TGTGCCTGGAGTGGCGACAGGTATCAGCCCCAGCATTTT.

The V gene is TRBV5-1, the J gene TRBJ2-7; unclear D gene. CDR1 is SGHRS and CDR2 is YFSETQ in the germline V gene. The CDR3 spans 14 residues. V was cut by 4 bases and J by 0 bases, with 11 bases left in between. The CDR3 reads CASSPATGSYEQYF. CDR3 in DNA: TGCGCCAGCAGCCCCGCTACGGGCTCCTACGAGCAGTACTTC.

V gene TRBV10-1 combines with J gene TRBJ2-2; 8 nucleotides match TRBD1. V shed 0 bases, J shed 1 base, and the junction held 4 bases outside the gene matches. The V gene's germline CDR1 is WNHNN and CDR2 SYGVQD (reference sequence). CDR3 length equals 17 residues. The chain's CDR3 is CASSESRGTGNTGELFF. DNA of the CDR3: TGCGCCAGCAGTGAGTCGAGAGGGACAGGGAACACCGGGGAGCTGTTTTTT.

This clone came up a few times. The chain employs TRBV29-1 and TRBJ1-1; D unclear. V was shortened by 4 bases and J by 5 bases, with 8 bases between the two germline ends. There are 11 residues in the CDR3. The germline CDR1 and CDR2 sequences are SQVTM and ANQGSEA. The CDR3 nucleotides are TGCAGCGTTGGTTTAGGGACTGAAGCTTTCTTT. This sequence encodes CSVGLGTEAFF. Supplemented by reference TRBV29-1 and TRBJ1-1, the full variable domain reads SAVISQKPSRDICQRGTSLTIQCQVDSQVTMMFWYRQQPGQSLTLIATANQGSEATYESGFVIDKFPISRPNLTFSTLTVSNMSPEDSSIYLCSVGLGTEAFFGQGTRLTVV.

The rearrangement joins TRBV2 to TRBJ1-5; TRBD1 matches 7 bases. The CDR3 spans 13 residues. Trimming at V came to 6 bases and at J to 7 bases, leaving 6 bases not matched to a gene. The germline CDR1 and CDR2 sequences are SNHLY and FYNNEI. CDR3 loop: CASRTGTEQPQHF. The DNA for the CDR3 is TGTGCCAGCAGAACCGGGACAGAACAGCCCCAGCATTTT.

The chain employs TRBV6-5 and TRBJ1-4, with a tentative D call TRBD1 (5 bases). Germline CDR1 and CDR2: MNHEY and SVGAGI. Trimming removed 8 bases at V and 12 bases at J, with 13 bases between. This CDR3 comprises 11 residues. This chain's CDR3 is CASGAGNQLFF. DNA for the CDR3: TGTGCCAGCGGGGCGGGGAATCAACTGTTTTTT.

The chain couples TRBV5-1 to TRBJ1-2; possibly TRBD1 for D (5 bases). With 4 bases removed from V and 3 bases from J, the gap between germline ends came to 13 bases. The CDR3 has 14 amino acids. CDR1 is SGHRS and CDR2 is YFSETQ in the germline V gene. CDR3: CASSPGEGHYGYTF. In DNA, the CDR3 is TGCGCCAGCAGCCCGGGGGAGGGTCACTATGGCTACACCTTC.

This clone was counted ten times or more. The gene calls are TRBV11-2 and TRBJ2-2, with D perhaps given as TRBD1 or TRBD2 (5 bases each). This CDR3 is built from 14 residues. V was clipped by 6 bases and J by 5 bases, with 13 bases between them. Germline values: CDR1 SGHAT, CDR2 FQNNGV. The CDR3 DNA reads as TGTGCCAGCAGAGGGGTGAGAGGGACCGGGGAGCTGTTTTTT. Encoded protein: CASRGVRGTGELFF.

The chain couples TRBV6-1 to TRBJ1-3; D ambiguous. The CDR3 sequence is 13 residues long. The germline CDR1 and CDR2 sequences are MNHNS and SASEGT. V dropped 6 bases and J dropped 0 bases, with 6 bases sitting between them. The CDR3 nucleotides are TGTGCCAGCAGGTTCTTCTCTGGAAACACCATATATTTT. This sequence encodes CASRFFSGNTIYF.

This chain joins TRBV28 and TRBJ2-7; no firm D call. V was shortened by 2 bases and J by 3 bases, with 14 bases between the two germline ends. The CDR3 is 15 residues long. CDR1 and CDR2 from the germline V gene are MDHEN and SYDVKM. CDR3 DNA sequence: TGTGCCAGCAGTTTAGGGTCCGCTCGCGACTACGAGCAGTACTTC. Protein sequence: CASSLGSARDYEQYF. Using reference TRBV28 and TRBJ2-7 for the parts outside the CDR3, the full variable domain is DVKVTQSSRYLVKRTGEKVFLECVQDMDHENMFWYRQDPGLGLRLIYFSYDVKMKEKGDIPEGYSVSREKKERFSLILESASTNQTSMYLCASSLGSARDYEQYFGPGTRLTVT.

The chain carries TRBV18 and TRBJ2-1, with D possibly matching TRBD2 (6 bases). The CDR3 is 14 amino acids. Germline V gene lookup returns CDR1 KGHSH and CDR2 LQKENI. V dropped 6 bases and J dropped 3 bases, with 12 bases sitting between them. Here the CDR3 reads CASSLGGFYNEQFF. The DNA of the CDR3 is TGTGCCAGCTCCCTTGGGGGGTTCTACAATGAGCAGTTCTTC.

This clone occurred once. The rearrangement links TRBV28 to TRBJ1-2, with D unclear. This CDR3 comprises 15 residues. Germline V gene sequence: CDR1 MDHEN, CDR2 SYDVKM. V lost 6 bases to trimming and J lost 2 bases, with 16 bases between them. The CDR3 sequence is CASSPPMGENYGYTF. CDR3 bases: TGTGCCAGCAGCCCACCCATGGGAGAAAACTATGGCTACACCTTC.

This chain connects TRBV27 to TRBJ1-2; D possibly corresponds to TRBD1 (5 bases). V shed 4 bases and J shed 6 bases, with 21 bases lying between them. The CDR3 covers 16 residues. Germline CDR1 and CDR2: MNHEY and SMNVEV (reference sequence). The CDR3 DNA sequence: TGTGCCAGCAGTTCGGACCAATCAGGGTTAATCGATGGCTACACCTTC. Translation gives CASSSDQSGLIDGYTF.

V usage is TRBV5-4 and J usage is TRBJ2-7; D is perhaps TRBD2 (7 bases). The CDR3 is 15 residues long. Deletions cut 4 bases from V and 2 bases from J, with 16 bases between. Germline CDR1 and CDR2: SGHNT and YYREEE (reference sequence). CDR3: CASSPSAGATYEQYF. CDR3 nucleotide sequence: TGTGCCAGCAGCCCCTCGGCGGGGGCTACCTACGAGCAGTACTTC.

The chain uses TRBV4-1 and TRBJ2-1; 7 bases are shared with TRBD2. The CDR3 has 15 residues. The germline gives CDR1 MGHRA, CDR2 YSYEKL. V gave up 2 bases and J gave up 1 base; unmatched junction bases: 2. CDR3 DNA sequence: TGCGCCAGCAGCCAACTAGCGGCTTCCTACAATGAGCAGTTCTTC. Translating gives CASSQLAASYNEQFF.

This chain joins TRBV4-1 and TRBJ2-1, with D perhaps matching TRBD2 (6 bases). The germline gives CDR1 MGHRA, CDR2 YSYEKL. The CDR3 is made up of 16 amino acids. The V end was cut by 0 bases, the J end by 1 base, with 10 bases between. The CDR3 nucleotides read TGCGCCAGCAGCCAAGAATCGGGAGTATCCTACAATGAGCAGTTCTTC. Its translation is CASSQESGVSYNEQFF.